Below are 26 T cell receptor beta chains sequenced from a single sample in a study of cytomegalovirus exposure and HLA in healthy donors (dated by TCRdb to 2015 to 2018). The library relied on the immunoSEQ multiplex PCR assay. TCRdb stores this immuneACCESS table with in-frame sequences only. Part of the clones is absent; in the studies checked, under half of the shortfall reflects unresolved V genes, and no reason is known for the rest. The sample yields 150,000 to 200,000 clones; about 81% were counted once. The ten largest make up 1% to 1.5% of the sample. Sequencing was carried out using PBMCs. Every receptor here comes from a woman in her twenties or thirties in good health and CMV-seronegative.

V gene TRBV5-1 combines with J gene TRBJ1-1; no definite D call. Trimming stripped 2 bases from V and 3 bases from J, with 11 bases between. CDR1 is SGHRS and CDR2 is YFSETQ in the germline V gene. This CDR3 contains 14 residues. The DNA of the CDR3 is TGCGCCAGCAGCTTCGGTCCCTTGGACACTGAAGCTTTCTTT. This codes for CASSFGPLDTEAFF.

This clone was observed a few times. The CDR3 spells CASSLAGYADTQYF. The CDR3 DNA sequence: TGCGCCAGCAGCTTGGCAGGGTACGCAGATACGCAGTATTTT. The V and J genes are TRBV5-1 and TRBJ2-3; D may be TRBD1 (5 bases). Trimming shortened V by 0 bases and J by 4 bases, and 9 bases separated the two germline ends. The CDR3 length is 14 residues. Germline CDR1 is SGHRS and CDR2 is YFSETQ.

The chain uses TRBV28 and TRBJ1-5; D may be TRBD1 (6 bases). Germline CDR1 MDHEN, CDR2 SYDVKM. V shed 2 bases and J shed 10 bases, with 18 bases lying between them. This CDR3 is built from 15 residues. Written as DNA, the CDR3 is TGTGCCAGCAGTTTAGGGAGGGGGGCCAATGGTCCCCAGCATTTT. It is translated as CASSLGRGANGPQHF.

Only a few counts were recorded for this clone. The gene calls are TRBV11-3 and TRBJ1-1; 7 nucleotides agree with TRBD1. The CDR3 consists of 13 residues. Trimming at V came to 4 bases and at J to 5 bases, leaving 4 bases not matched to a gene. In germline, CDR1 is SGHNT, CDR2 YENEEA. The CDR3 bases are TGTGCCAGCAGCTCCCGACAGGGAACTGAAGCTTTCTTT. It codes for CASSSRQGTEAFF.

V and J are TRBV29-1 and TRBJ1-3, with 9 bases lining up with TRBD1. This CDR3 has 13 residues. Germline loops: CDR1 SQVTM, CDR2 ANQGSEA. Trimming cost V 7 bases and J 4 bases; bases outside gene matches: 5. CDR3 sequence reads: CSGGTGIGNTIYF. CDR3 nucleotide sequence: TGCAGCGGGGGGACAGGGATCGGAAACACCATATATTTT.

The chain recombines TRBV30 with TRBJ2-3; 12 bases agree with TRBD2. With 5 bases clipped from V and 3 bases from J, the junction kept 6 bases outside the gene matches. Germline V CDR1 and CDR2: GTSNPN, SVGIG (reference sequence). This CDR3 is 15 amino acids long. The CDR3 sequence is CAWGRLAGVTDTQYF. For the CDR3, the DNA is TGTGCCTGGGGGAGACTAGCGGGAGTAACAGATACGCAGTATTTT.

DNA of the CDR3: TGTGCCAGTAGCCCATCCTCCTATAATTCACCCCTCCACTTT. This sequence encodes CASSPSSYNSPLHF. The chain carries TRBV19 and TRBJ1-6; D unclear. Germline CDR1 and CDR2: LNHDA and SQIVND (reference sequence). This CDR3 comprises 14 residues. The V end was cut by 6 bases, the J end by 0 bases, with 6 bases between.

This clone was detected once. The CDR3 nucleotides are TGTGCCAGCAGCTTAACCGGGACTGGCACAGATACGCAGTATTTT. Amino acids: CASSLTGTGTDTQYF. The V gene is TRBV7-9, the J gene TRBJ2-3, with D possibly being TRBD2 (6 bases). V lost 2 bases to trimming and J lost 1 base, with 10 bases between them. Germline V gene data show CDR1 as SEHNR and CDR2 as FQNEAQ (reference sequence). The CDR3 covers 15 residues.

The V gene is TRBV9, the J gene TRBJ2-2; 16 bases are shared with TRBD2. CDR3 length equals 17 residues. Germline CDR1 reads SGDLS; CDR2 reads YYNGEE. Trimming removed 3 bases from V and 10 bases from J; junction bases left unmatched: 9. DNA for the CDR3: TGTGCCAGCAGCGCCCGCCGCGGGACTAGCGGGAGGGTGGAGCTGTTTTTT. As protein: CASSARRGTSGRVELFF.

This chain uses TRBV18 with TRBJ2-7; 8 bases are a match to TRBD1. V dropped 1 base and J dropped 5; count of bases not matched to a gene: 7. Germline lookup yields CDR1 KGHSH and CDR2 LQKENI. The CDR3 length is 15 residues. In DNA, the CDR3 is TGTGCCAGCTCACCACTGCTAGGACAGGGAGACGAGCAGTACTTC. Protein product: CASSPLLGQGDEQYF.

The chain joins TRBV27 to TRBJ1-4, with 10 bases aligning to TRBD1. The trim removed 4 bases at V and 0 bases at J, leaving 5 bases unmatched. Germline V CDR1 and CDR2: MNHEY, SMNVEV (reference sequence). The CDR3 spans 17 residues. CDR3 region: CASSSKGQGTTNEKLFF. The DNA of the CDR3 is TGTGCCAGCAGTTCGAAGGGACAGGGGACAACTAATGAAAAACTGTTTTTT.

The V gene is TRBV4-1, the J gene TRBJ1-2, with D perhaps TRBD1 (6 bases). Deletions cut 5 bases from V and 3 bases from J, with 28 bases between. CDR1 MGHRA and CDR2 YSYEKL come from the germline V gene. The CDR3 is made up of 19 amino acids. CDR3 protein: CASSEGGKGIGGVHYGYTF. CDR3 DNA sequence: TGCGCCAGCAGCGAAGGGGGTAAGGGGATCGGCGGGGTGCACTATGGCTACACCTTC.

The chain uses TRBV30 and TRBJ1-2; no reliable D call. In germline, CDR1 is GTSNPN, CDR2 SVGIG (reference sequence). The CDR3 runs to 15 residues. Trimming removed 1 base at V and 4 bases at J, with 16 bases between. This CDR3 reads CAWSEGTVPFYGYTF. The CDR3 coding sequence is TGTGCCTGGAGTGAAGGTACAGTTCCCTTCTATGGCTACACCTTC.

V is TRBV5-6 and J is TRBJ2-7; 7 bases line up with TRBD1. The CDR3 runs to 16 residues. The V segment lost 4 bases and the J segment 2 bases; nucleotides outside the gene matches: 12. Germline CDR1 SGHDT, CDR2 YYEEEE. The CDR3 DNA sequence: TGTGCCAGCAGCACCCTGACAGGGAAAATAGCCTACGAGCAGTACTTC. It translates to CASSTLTGKIAYEQYF.

The V call is TRBV18, the J call TRBJ1-1; 7 positions agree with TRBD1. The CDR3 covers 16 residues. V shed 2 bases and J 4 bases; nucleotides not matched to a gene: 10. The V gene's germline CDR1 is KGHSH and CDR2 LQKENI. CDR3: CASSPGKGARGTEAFF. CDR3 DNA sequence: TGTGCCAGCTCACCAGGAAAGGGGGCTCGAGGCACTGAAGCTTTCTTT.

The chain employs TRBV30 and TRBJ2-6; tentative D call: TRBD1 (6 bases). V dropped 8 bases and J dropped 0 bases, with 14 bases sitting between them. The germline CDR1 and CDR2 sequences are GTSNPN and SVGIG (reference sequence). The CDR3 runs 15 residues. CDR3 in DNA: TGTGCCGGCAGACAGGTGCCCTCTGGGGCCAACGTCCTGACTTTC. This sequence encodes CAGRQVPSGANVLTF.

The gene calls are TRBV6-1 and TRBJ1-1; no clear D gene. V dropped 9 bases and J dropped 1 base, with 18 bases sitting between them. The germline gives CDR1 MNHNS, CDR2 SASEGT. This CDR3 region has 15 residues. DNA of the CDR3: TGTGCCAGTCATTCGGAGGGCGCAAGGAACACTGAAGCTTTCTTT. Its protein product is CASHSEGARNTEAFF.

The gene calls are TRBV5-1 and TRBJ2-2, with TRBD1 matching 8 bases. Losses at the gene ends were 4 bases for V and 3 bases for J; bases not matched to a gene: 5. Germline-derived CDR1 and CDR2 are SGHRS and YFSETQ. The CDR3 consists of 15 residues. CDR3 loop: CASSPGQGYTGELFF. The CDR3 nucleotides read TGCGCCAGCAGCCCAGGACAGGGATACACCGGGGAGCTGTTTTTT.

The V gene is TRBV7-9, the J gene TRBJ1-2; D may be TRBD1 (6 bases). Trimming pared 6 bases from V and 0 bases from J, leaving 23 bases between. This CDR3 comprises 18 residues. Germline V gene lookup returns CDR1 SEHNR and CDR2 FQNEAQ (reference sequence). The CDR3 nucleotides are TGTGCCAGCAGTCGAGGCCGGGACACTAGGACCACTAACTATGGCTACACCTTC. It yields the protein CASSRGRDTRTTNYGYTF.

The gene calls are TRBV6-1 and TRBJ2-3; D unresolved. Trimming cost V 2 bases and J 4 bases, with 7 bases left between them. Germline lookup yields CDR1 MNHNS and CDR2 SASEGT. The CDR3 spans 13 residues. CDR3 sequence: CASSELQPDTQYF. DNA of the CDR3: TGTGCCAGCAGTGAATTACAGCCAGATACGCAGTATTTT.

V is TRBV7-6 and J is TRBJ1-1; D is perhaps TRBD1 (5 bases). Looked up from germline, CDR1 is SGHVS and CDR2 is FNYEAQ. CDR3 length: 13 residues. V lost 6 bases to trimming and J lost 9 bases, with 17 bases between them. This chain's CDR3 is CASRRTRGEKAFF. The CDR3 DNA reads as TGTGCCAGCAGACGAACGCGGGGGGAAAAAGCTTTCTTT.

V and J are TRBV30 and TRBJ1-6; D unresolved. CDR1 and CDR2 (germline): GTSNPN, SVGIG (reference sequence). Trimming pared 2 bases from V and 0 bases from J, leaving 8 bases between. This CDR3 contains 15 residues. CDR3 nucleotide sequence: TGTGCCTGGAGTACACCAAGCTCCTATAATTCACCCCTCCACTTT. Translated: CAWSTPSSYNSPLHF.

The gene calls are TRBV18 and TRBJ2-3, with 8 bases matching TRBD1. The ends lost 6 bases at V and 3 bases at J; junction bases unmatched: 8. The CDR3 contains 15 residues. Per the germline V gene, CDR1 is KGHSH and CDR2 is LQKENI. DNA of the CDR3: TGTGCCAGCTCCCACGACAGGGGCGGGACAGATACGCAGTATTTT. Translated: CASSHDRGGTDTQYF.

The chain recombines TRBV7-8 with TRBJ2-7, with 8 nucleotides matching TRBD1. Unmatched junction bases numbered 4, after V lost 3 bases and J lost 3 bases. Germline CDR1 reads SGHVS; CDR2 reads FQNEAQ. The CDR3 contains 14 residues. As DNA, the CDR3 is TGTGCCAGCAGCTTGAAGACAGGGGTCTACGAGCAGTACTTC. Its protein product is CASSLKTGVYEQYF. Full variable domain (outside the CDR3, taken from reference TRBV7-8 and TRBJ2-7): GAGVSQSPRYKVAKRGQDVALRCDPISGHVSLFWYQQALGQGPEFLTYFQNEAQLDKSGLPSDRFFAERPEGSVSTLKIQRTQQEDSAVYLCASSLKTGVYEQYFGPGTRLTVT.

There are a few counts of this clone. The chain employs TRBV15 and TRBJ1-3; no clear D. Germline V gene lookup returns CDR1 LNHNV and CDR2 YYDKDF (reference sequence). The CDR3 is 15 amino acids. V shed 7 bases and J shed 2 bases, with 15 bases lying between them. The CDR3 DNA follows: TGTGCCACCAAGGACGGAGGCAATACTGGAAACACCATATATTTT. It translates to CATKDGGNTGNTIYF.

The chain recombines TRBV7-9 with TRBJ1-2; D is unclear. Trimming cost V 3 bases and J 6 bases, with 8 bases left between them. The CDR3 spans 12 residues. Germline CDR1 SEHNR, CDR2 FQNEAQ (reference sequence). CDR3 loop: CASSFSSDGYTF. The CDR3 DNA reads TGTGCCAGCAGCTTCAGTTCAGATGGCTACACCTTC.